This record looks at one T cell receptor beta chain sequence and its context. The sample's time point: recipient sample about 28 days before transplant, after cytoreduction. The sample comes from a study of T cell clonotyping in hematopoietic cell transplantation. V lost 5 bases to trimming and J lost 5 bases, with 12 bases between them. From germline, CDR1 is MNHNS and CDR2 SASEGT. This CDR3 comprises 13 residues. The assay was immunoSEQ multiplex PCR, and TCRdb's table has in-frame clones only and misses some. Of tens of thousands of clones listed, 85% to 90% were seen once; the top ten hold under 6.5%.

The chain is built from TRBV6-1 and TRBJ2-5; a weak D match, TRBD2 (5 bases). The source is a man aged 60-69 years with biphenotypic leukemia. Some clones in this sample may be carry-over from other donors' samples. Source: peripheral blood mononuclear cells, taken before stem cell transplant. Written as DNA, the CDR3 is TGTGCCAGCAGTCTCGGGGTGGGGGAGACCCAGTACTTC. This encodes CASSLGVGETQYF.